This T cell receptor (gamma chain) was captured in a study of intestinal T cells in coeliac disease (dated by TCRdb to about 2020). Turning to the overall study: Coeliac patients were much younger than controls, with mean ages of 16.0 versus 54.8 years in the TRG cohort. The TCR-delta (TRD) cohort included duodenal biopsies from around eleven coeliac disease patients and around eleven non-coeliac controls. A second, larger TCR-gamma (TRG) cohort included duodenal biopsies from 33 coeliac disease patients and approximately 23 non-coeliac controls.

Comment on this clone: Its antigen is unknown. The sample holds no much larger clone one base away, and base qualities are not on file.

Genomic DNA was extracted with the QIAamp DNA FFPE tissue kit from ten 5-um FFPE scrolls per case. Classification of coeliac disease based on the TCR repertoire was tested using fully anonymised formalin-fixed paraffin-embedded duodenal biopsies that were surplus to diagnostic needs. The controls had upper endoscopy for reflux, dyspepsia or gastritis, and there was no clinical or histological suspicion of coeliac disease in any of the controls. Library preparation was by multiplex PCR. Instrument used: Ion Torrent PGM. The LymphoTrack kit, which has primers carrying Illumina adapters, was used to amplify TRG repertoires from around 200 ng of biopsy DNA. TRG amplicons were purified with AMPure XP beads, quantified on a 2100 Bioanalyzer, and pooled equimolarly. An Ion PGM instrument was used to sequence the TRG libraries. On the authors' methods: FastX removed reads in which more than 10% of nucleotides fell below the per-patient third-quartile quality score. Reads were aligned with IMGT/HighV-QUEST to assign V, D and J genes, identify CDR3 regions and assess functionality. After the sequences were translated into amino acids, every sequence predicted to be non-functional was thrown out. CDR3s were split into kmers with and without positional annotation, PCA was performed on kmer frequencies, and samples were clustered using all 1023 combinations of PCs 1-10. Leave-one-out cross-validation was used to validate the classification, with parameters re-optimised on the remaining samples in each round. Using the vegan R package, Shannon diversity was calculated from repeated random subsamples whose size matched the lowest read count. Identical DNA sequences were merged into single rows after TCRdb reprocessed the public reads with CATT. The authors' filters were not applied to this entry. The sample contains a few hundred gamma-chain clones, approximately 53% of them found a single time. Around half of the sample is taken by the ten largest.

Taken from the germline V gene, the CDR1 and CDR2 loops are VENAVY and YDSYNSRV. Trimming leaves V shorter by 2 bases and J shorter by 4 bases, with the junction holding 5 bases beyond the gene matches. Reading from cysteine to phenylalanine, the CDR3 counts 13 amino acids. The kept DNA is CDR3 alone, 39 bases in frame from the first base. General study outcomes and caveats: Repeated CDR3 amino acid sequences could not be distinguished from PCR duplicates. FFPE-derived DNA was found to be relatively degraded, and loss of a proportion of TCR sequences in each sample was likely caused by this degradation. All 22 biopsies in training were correctly classified by TRD kmer-based clustering, and a leave-one-out accuracy of approximately 89% was reported. Coeliac and control groups differed significantly in age, although an age-split analysis did not yield significant classification. TRG clustering correctly classified most of the 54 biopsies (roughly 94%), with a reported leave-one-out accuracy of approximately 87%.

The specimen sequenced was a duodenal biopsy. The chain uses TRGV8 and TRGJ1 or TRGJ2. This clonotype originated in a human donor who served as a control with a normal duodenal biopsy, not a healthy volunteer. CDR3 reads: CATWDKKYYKKLF. At the DNA level, the sequence is TGTGCCACCTGGGATAAAAAGTATTATAAGAAACTCTTT.